The entry below gives a single TCR beta chain sequence along with its context. The antigen is undetermined. This record comes from a study of identical twins. The V gene's germline CDR1 is MDHEN and CDR2 SYDVKM. Trimming removed 5 bases from V and 0 bases from J, with 14 bases in between. This CDR3 is built from 16 residues. TCRdb reprocessed the 5' RACE reads via MiXCR and lists one record per CDR3 protein. The sample yields approximately 890,000 distinct CDR3 sequences, approximately 13% seen once. Study-wide points: Within monozygotic twins, out-of-frame TCR alpha sharing was underestimated by the models. Out-of-frame beta chain sequences displayed weaker excess sharing between twins.

The same data also went into a second study, on yellow fever vaccine responses in identical twins. That work adds: A vaccine T cell response that seemed partly convergent and partly personalized was reported in twins.

J is TRBJ2-1 and V is TRBV28; the D is unclear. This sequence was found in a woman under 30 in good health. Sequenced sample: PBMCs. CDR3 bases: TGTGCCAGCAGTGCCTTGGCGGCGAGCTCCTACAATGAGCAGTTCTTC. Translating it yields CASSALAASSYNEQFF.